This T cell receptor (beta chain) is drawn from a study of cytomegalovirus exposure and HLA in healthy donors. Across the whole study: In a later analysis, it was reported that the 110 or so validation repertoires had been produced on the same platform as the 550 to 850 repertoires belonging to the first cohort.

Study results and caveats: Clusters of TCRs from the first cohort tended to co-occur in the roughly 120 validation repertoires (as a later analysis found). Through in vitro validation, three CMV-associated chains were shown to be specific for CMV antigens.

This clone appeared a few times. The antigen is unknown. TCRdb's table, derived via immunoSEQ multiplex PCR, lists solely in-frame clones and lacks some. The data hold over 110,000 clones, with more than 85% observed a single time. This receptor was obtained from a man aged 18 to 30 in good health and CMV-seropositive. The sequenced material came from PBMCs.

Written as DNA, the CDR3 is TGTGCCAGCAGCCCGCGCAGGGGGCGAGTTATGTCGGGAAACACCATATATTTT. It codes for CASSPRRGRVMSGNTIYF. V and J are TRBV7-9 and TRBJ1-3; 8 bases are a match to TRBD1. The CDR3 covers 18 residues. Germline V gene sequence: CDR1 SEHNR, CDR2 FQNEAQ (reference sequence). Germline trimming cut 5 bases from V and 4 bases from J; bases unmatched to any gene: 16.